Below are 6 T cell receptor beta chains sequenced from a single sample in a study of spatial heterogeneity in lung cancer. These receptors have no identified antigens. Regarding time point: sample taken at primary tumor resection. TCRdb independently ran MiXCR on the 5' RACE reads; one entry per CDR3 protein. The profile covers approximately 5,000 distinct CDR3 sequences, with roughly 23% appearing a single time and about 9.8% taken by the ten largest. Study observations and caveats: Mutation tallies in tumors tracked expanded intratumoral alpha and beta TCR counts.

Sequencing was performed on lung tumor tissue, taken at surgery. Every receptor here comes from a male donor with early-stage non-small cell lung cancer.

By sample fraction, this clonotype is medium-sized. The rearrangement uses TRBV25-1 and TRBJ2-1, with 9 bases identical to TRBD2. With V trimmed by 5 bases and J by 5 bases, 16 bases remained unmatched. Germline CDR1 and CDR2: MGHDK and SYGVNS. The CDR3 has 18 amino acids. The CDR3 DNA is TGTGCCAGCAGTAAAGTAGGGGCGCTAGCGGGAAGACACAATGAGCAGTTCTTC. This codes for CASSKVGALAGRHNEQFF.

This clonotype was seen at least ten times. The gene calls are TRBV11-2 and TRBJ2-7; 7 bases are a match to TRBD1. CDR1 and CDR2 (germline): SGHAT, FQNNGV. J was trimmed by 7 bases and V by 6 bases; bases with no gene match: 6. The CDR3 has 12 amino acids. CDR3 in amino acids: CASRGAGGEQYF. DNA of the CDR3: TGTGCCAGCAGAGGGGCAGGGGGTGAGCAGTACTTC.

The DNA for the CDR3 is TGTGCCAGCAGCTCTTACACAGATACGCAGTATTTT. As protein: CASSSYTDTQYF. The V gene is TRBV7-2, the J gene TRBJ2-3; D not resolved. Germline CDR1 reads SGHTA; CDR2 reads FQGNSA. The CDR3 extends over 12 amino acids. The germline V and J ends were trimmed by 4 bases and 2 bases, with 4 bases remaining between them.

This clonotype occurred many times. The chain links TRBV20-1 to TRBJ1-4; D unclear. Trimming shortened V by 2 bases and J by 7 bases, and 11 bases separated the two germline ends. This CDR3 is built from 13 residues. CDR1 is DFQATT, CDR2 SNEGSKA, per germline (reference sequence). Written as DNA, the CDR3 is TGCAGTGCTAGACCTGGGGATGGTGAAAAACTGTTTTTT. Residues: CSARPGDGEKLFF.

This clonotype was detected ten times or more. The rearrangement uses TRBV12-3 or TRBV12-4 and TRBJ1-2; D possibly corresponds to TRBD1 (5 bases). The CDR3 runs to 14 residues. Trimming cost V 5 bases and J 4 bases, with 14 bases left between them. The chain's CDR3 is CASSPRDFLYGYTF. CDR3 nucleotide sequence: TGTGCCAGCAGTCCCCGGGACTTTCTCTATGGCTACACCTTC.

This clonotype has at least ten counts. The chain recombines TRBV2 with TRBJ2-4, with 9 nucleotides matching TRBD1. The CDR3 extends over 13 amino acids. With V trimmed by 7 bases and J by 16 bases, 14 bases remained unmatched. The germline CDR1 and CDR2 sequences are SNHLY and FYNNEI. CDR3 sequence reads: CASNTGQGPLSYF. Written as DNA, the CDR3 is TGTGCCAGCAATACGGGACAGGGTCCCTTAAGCTACTTC.